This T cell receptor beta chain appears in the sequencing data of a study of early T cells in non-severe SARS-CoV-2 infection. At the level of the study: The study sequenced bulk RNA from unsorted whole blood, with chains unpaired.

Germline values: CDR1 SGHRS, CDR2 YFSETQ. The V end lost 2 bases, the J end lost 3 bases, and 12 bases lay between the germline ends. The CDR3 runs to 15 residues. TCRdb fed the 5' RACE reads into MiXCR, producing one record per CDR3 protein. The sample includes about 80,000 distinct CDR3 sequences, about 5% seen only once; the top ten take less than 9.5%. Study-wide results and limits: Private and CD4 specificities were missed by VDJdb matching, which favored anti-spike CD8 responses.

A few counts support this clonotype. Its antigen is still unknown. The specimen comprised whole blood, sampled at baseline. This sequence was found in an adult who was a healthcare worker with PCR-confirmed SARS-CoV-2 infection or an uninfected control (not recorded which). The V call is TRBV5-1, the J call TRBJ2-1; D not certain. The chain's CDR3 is CASSFFPNLYNEQFF. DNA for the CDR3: TGCGCCAGCAGCTTTTTCCCCAACCTCTACAATGAGCAGTTCTTC.